This T cell receptor beta chain comes out of a study of cytomegalovirus exposure and HLA in healthy donors. Study-wide results and caveats: An analysis that was carried out later associated 16,000 or so TCR beta sequences with HLA alleles at 0.05 false discovery rate. There were a few CMV-associated chains whose specificity for CMV antigens was confirmed in vitro.

Remarks on this clone: Its cognate antigen is unknown.

While unrecorded immune exposures were likely, the donors were nominally healthy when sampled. The V gene end was trimmed by 5 bases and the J gene end by 8 bases; junction bases not matched to a gene: 11. The CDR3 contains 15 residues. Germline CDR1 SGHAT, CDR2 FQNNGV. Vbeta (60) and Jbeta (13) primers were used in the PCR. Generated by immunoSEQ multiplex PCR, the TCRdb table keeps only in-frame clones and is missing some. The sample shows 95,000 to 150,000 clones, roughly 70% of them seen only once. The sequence was collected from a woman aged 40 to 55 in good health and CMV-seronegative. This chain uses TRBV11-2 with TRBJ1-4; 7 nucleotides align to TRBD1. Sequencing was carried out using PBMCs. DNA of the CDR3: TGTGCCAGCAGCCGGAACAGGGGCATCGCCGAAAAACTGTTTTTT. This translates into CASSRNRGIAEKLFF.